This entry concerns a single TCR beta chain. The antigen it binds to is not known. One base away there is no much larger clone; base qualities are not given. The sample holds other DNA sequences that translate to the same CDR3. The receptor library was made with the immunoSEQ multiplex PCR assay. TCRdb took this table from immuneACCESS and kept in-frame rearrangements with V and J called. Such tables lack part of the clones; where checked against another copy, unresolved V genes explain under half of the gap, and the rest is unexplained. The sample table holds about 190,000 clones, of which roughly nine tenths were seen once. The ten largest clones capture 1.5% to 2% of the sample. For CDR1 and CDR2, the germline V gene lists SGHRS and YFSETQ. V and J are truncated by 0 bases and 0 bases respectively, leaving an intervening sequence of 1 base. CDR3 length: 13 amino acids, cysteine to phenylalanine. Just CDR3 DNA is preserved here, 39 bases in frame from base 1.

These data belong to a study of control samples from healthy donors and cancer patients (dated by TCRdb to the early 2020s). The source is a man aged 25-45 years in good health. The rearrangement joined TRBV5-1 to TRBJ1-5; a confident D gene designation cannot be given. The source material was blood. The base sequence is TGCGCCAGCAGCTTGGGTAGCAATCAGCCCCAGCATTTT. This gives the protein CASSLGSNQPQHF.